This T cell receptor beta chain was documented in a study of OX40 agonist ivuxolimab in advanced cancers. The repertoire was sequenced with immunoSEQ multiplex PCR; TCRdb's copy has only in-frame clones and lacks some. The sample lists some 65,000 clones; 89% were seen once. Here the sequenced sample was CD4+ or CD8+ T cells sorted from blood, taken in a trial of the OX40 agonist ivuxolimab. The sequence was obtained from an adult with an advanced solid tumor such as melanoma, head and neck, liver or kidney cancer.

This CDR3 is CASSRLESYNEQFF. In nucleotides, the CDR3 is TGTGCCAGCAGCCGTCTAGAATCCTACAATGAGCAGTTCTTC. This chain links TRBV7-9 with TRBJ2-1; D gene ambiguous. There are 14 residues in the CDR3. The V and J ends lost 5 bases and 1 base respectively, with 9 bases between them. The germline CDR1 and CDR2 sequences are SEHNR and FQNEAQ (reference sequence).